This TCR beta chain was found in a study of shared clonotypes between healthy human individuals. Study-wide results and limits: Among donors, the sharing of clonotypes was expected to be influenced by sequencing depth. Lower generation probabilities were found for non-shared clonotypes than for those shared by all four donors.

The CDR3 contains 19 residues. Trimming removed 4 bases at V and 0 bases at J, with 24 bases between. Germline values: CDR1 SEHNR, CDR2 FQNEAQ (reference sequence). On this clone itself: What it binds is not known.

The data were produced by immunoSEQ multiplex PCR, yet TCRdb's version contains in-frame clones alone and is incomplete. The data hold approximately 2,000,000 clones, with less than 95% observed a single time. The source material was naive CD4+ T cells from PBMCs. Subset noted: CD45RA+ positively selected. The sequence came from a man younger than 30 in good health. Some clones in this sample may be carry-over from other donors' samples. This chain uses TRBV7-9 with TRBJ2-5; possible D gene TRBD1, 6 bases. In DNA, the CDR3 is TGTGCCAGCAGCTCCTATGTTCTCCGACGAGGGGGTAACCAAGAGACCCAGTACTTC. Protein product: CASSSYVLRRGGNQETQYF.